One and the same sample provided the 20 T cell receptor beta chains below, sequenced in a study of cytomegalovirus exposure and HLA in healthy donors. Primers: 60 Vbeta forward and 13 Jbeta reverse. The protocol was immunoSEQ multiplex PCR, while the TCRdb copy is restricted to in-frame clones and leaves out a portion. Altogether 94,000 or so clones are present, about three quarters being singletons, with the ten largest covering under 8.5%. The sequencing input was PBMCs. The receptor source for this set is a man between 60 and 75 years old in good health and CMV-seronegative.

This chain connects TRBV5-1 to TRBJ2-3; 10 nucleotides agree with TRBD2. The trim removed 2 bases at V and 2 bases at J, leaving 5 bases unmatched. Germline loops: CDR1 SGHRS, CDR2 YFSETQ. There are 16 residues in the CDR3. CDR3 protein: CASSLLAGRSTDTQYF. The CDR3 DNA follows: TGCGCCAGCAGCTTACTAGCGGGGAGATCCACAGATACGCAGTATTTT.

The rearrangement joins TRBV29-1 to TRBJ1-2; no clear D gene. This CDR3 is 14 amino acids long. The germline CDR1 and CDR2 sequences are SQVTM and ANQGSEA. Trimming removed 3 bases from V and 4 bases from J, with 15 bases in between. Here the CDR3 DNA reads TGCAGCGTTGACCAGTCTTACCCCCTCTATGGCTACACCTTC. Amino acid sequence: CSVDQSYPLYGYTF.

The CDR3 DNA follows: TGTGCCCGACAGGACACACCAAACTATGGCTACACCTTC. As protein: CARQDTPNYGYTF. The chain is built from TRBV30 and TRBJ1-2; tentatively, D is TRBD1 (6 bases). The germline V gene has CDR1 GTSNPN and CDR2 SVGIG (reference sequence). The CDR3 is 13 residues long. Trimming took 8 bases from V and 2 from J, leaving 15 bases between them. The whole variable domain, remainder taken from reference TRBV30 and TRBJ1-2, is SQTIHQWPATLVQPVGSPLSLECTVEGTSNPNLYWYRQAAGRGLQLLFYSVGIGQISSEVPQNLSASRPQDRQFILSSKKLLLSDSGFYLCARQDTPNYGYTFGSGTRLTVV.

This clone showed up just a few times. The rearrangement links TRBV10-2 to TRBJ2-7; tentatively, D is TRBD1 (6 bases). V was shortened by 4 bases and J by 3 bases, with 19 bases between the two germline ends. This CDR3 is 16 amino acids long. The germline V gene encodes CDR1 WSHSY and CDR2 SAAADI. CDR3 amino acids: CASSGTAQTSNYEQYF. As DNA, the CDR3 is TGCGCCAGCAGTGGGACAGCACAGACCTCGAACTACGAGCAGTACTTC.

This clone appeared once. Within the sample, other DNA sequences also encode this same CDR3. The genes are TRBV29-1 and TRBJ1-1, with D maybe TRBD1 (6 bases). CDR3 length equals 13 residues. Trimming removed 7 bases from V and 1 base from J, with 13 bases in between. The germline CDR1 and CDR2 sequences are SQVTM and ANQGSEA. The DNA for the CDR3 is TGCAGCGCTGGAAGGGGGGGGAACACTGAAGCTTTCTTT. It codes for CSAGRGGNTEAFF.

This rearrangement joins TRBV7-2 to TRBJ2-5; weak D call: TRBD2 (5 bases). Per the germline V gene, CDR1 is SGHTA and CDR2 is FQGNSA. This CDR3 contains 14 residues. V lost 5 bases and J 2 bases, leaving 12 bases between the germline ends. The CDR3 region is CASSVGGPQETQYF. CDR3 nucleotides: TGTGCCAGCAGCGTAGGAGGTCCGCAAGAGACCCAGTACTTC.

The chain has TRBV11-2 and TRBJ2-5; 14 nucleotides agree with TRBD2. The J segment lost 2 bases and the V segment lost 1 base, leaving 0 bases of the junction unmatched. The CDR3 runs 16 residues. In germline, CDR1 is SGHAT, CDR2 FQNNGV. CDR3 loop: CASSLGLAGGQETQYF. In DNA form, the CDR3 reads TGTGCCAGCAGCTTAGGACTAGCGGGAGGGCAAGAGACCCAGTACTTC.

The J gene is TRBJ2-7, the V gene TRBV27; 8 bases fit TRBD1. The CDR3 consists of 15 residues. J was trimmed by 5 bases and V by 6 bases; bases with no gene match: 12. In germline, CDR1 is MNHEY, CDR2 SMNVEV (reference sequence). This CDR3 reads CASSLTGTGTHEQYF. The CDR3, as DNA: TGTGCCAGCAGCCTAACCGGGACAGGTACCCACGAGCAGTACTTC.

This chain uses TRBV19 with TRBJ2-7; D gene uncertain. The V and J ends lost 3 bases and 3 bases respectively, with 9 bases between them. In germline, CDR1 is LNHDA, CDR2 SQIVND (reference sequence). The CDR3 totals 13 residues. The DNA of the CDR3 is TGTGCCAGTAGTATGCGAGAAAACTACGAGCAGTACTTC. Amino acids: CASSMRENYEQYF.

This clone has just one count. V gene TRBV6-5 combines with J gene TRBJ2-7; D is perhaps TRBD2 (6 bases). The CDR3 sequence is 12 residues long. V was pared by 5 bases and J by 6 bases, with 11 bases between. Germline CDR1 is MNHEY and CDR2 is SVGAGI. CDR3 protein: CASSPVGGEQYF. CDR3 nucleotide sequence: TGTGCCAGCAGTCCAGTCGGGGGCGAGCAGTACTTC.

In the case of this clone: A read error may account for a junction end that differs from germline. The chain carries TRBV6-1 and TRBJ2-1; 14 positions agree with TRBD2. Per the germline V gene, CDR1 is MNHNS and CDR2 is SASEGT. This CDR3 has 16 residues. CDR3 loop: CASREVGLAGVDEQFF. Here the CDR3 DNA reads TGTGCCAGCAGGGAAGTGGGACTAGCGGGGGTGGATGAGCAGTTCTTC.

The rearrangement links TRBV6-5 to TRBJ1-5, with 8 nucleotides matching TRBD1. J was trimmed by 2 bases and V by 6 bases; bases with no gene match: 6. Germline V gene sequence: CDR1 MNHEY, CDR2 SVGAGI. The CDR3 has 15 amino acids. CDR3 region: CASRGSGQGNQPQHF. DNA of the CDR3: TGTGCCAGCAGGGGGTCGGGACAGGGCAATCAGCCCCAGCATTTT.

V is TRBV7-9 and J is TRBJ2-2; possibly TRBD2 for D (7 bases). V gave up 4 bases and J gave up 6 bases, with 15 bases separating them. CDR1 is SEHNR, CDR2 FQNEAQ, per germline (reference sequence). The CDR3 has 15 residues. The CDR3 nucleotides are TGTGCCAGCAGCTGGGGGGGCCCGGGATCCGGGGAGCTGTTTTTT. Its protein is CASSWGGPGSGELFF.

The rearrangement links TRBV5-1 to TRBJ2-7, with a possible D match to TRBD1 (5 bases). V was trimmed by 4 bases and J by 4 bases, leaving 18 bases between them. The CDR3 is 15 residues long. Germline V gene data show CDR1 as SGHRS and CDR2 as YFSETQ. CDR3 sequence: CASSRQNGGNYEQYF. CDR3 bases: TGCGCCAGCAGCCGACAGAACGGTGGGAATTACGAGCAGTACTTC.

The chain links TRBV9 to TRBJ1-1; TRBD1 matches at 10 bases. Germline lookup yields CDR1 SGDLS and CDR2 YYNGEE. The V segment lost 0 bases and the J segment 0 bases; nucleotides outside the gene matches: 11. The CDR3 is made up of 19 amino acids. CDR3 sequence: CASSVDPRDRGRMNTEAFF. CDR3 DNA sequence: TGTGCCAGCAGCGTAGATCCCCGGGACAGGGGCCGAATGAACACTGAAGCTTTCTTT.

The rearrangement joins TRBV7-9 to TRBJ1-5; D remains unclear. The ends were cut back, 3 bases at V and 1 base at J, with 7 bases in the middle. In germline, CDR1 is SEHNR, CDR2 FQNEAQ (reference sequence). CDR3 length equals 14 residues. CDR3 sequence reads: CASSFSPSNQPQHF. CDR3 nucleotide sequence: TGTGCCAGCAGCTTTAGTCCGAGCAATCAGCCCCAGCATTTT.

The genes are TRBV9 and TRBJ1-2; 7 bases agree with TRBD1. CDR3 size: 14 residues. Germline CDR1 reads SGDLS; CDR2 reads YYNGEE. V gave up 4 bases and J gave up 5 bases; unmatched junction bases: 8. This chain's CDR3 is CASSPMTGQYGYTF. The CDR3, as DNA: TGTGCCAGCAGCCCTATGACAGGGCAATATGGCTACACCTTC.

The CDR3, as DNA: TGTGCCAGTAGTTCGGTGGGAGCTAAGGGTTCTTTACGGGAGCAGTACTTC. As protein: CASSSVGAKGSLREQYF. The chain has TRBV19 and TRBJ2-7, with D perhaps TRBD2 (5 bases). Between the trimmed V and J ends, which lost 5 bases and 7 bases, there was a span of 27 bases. This CDR3 is 17 amino acids long. CDR1 is LNHDA and CDR2 is SQIVND in the germline V gene (reference sequence). Variable domain in full (rest from reference TRBV19 and TRBJ2-7): DGGITQSPKYLFRKEGQNVTLSCEQNLNHDAMYWYRQDPGQGLRLIYYSQIVNDFQKGDIAEGYSVSREKKESFPLTVTSAQKNPTAFYLCASSSVGAKGSLREQYFGPGTRLTVT.

The chain combines TRBV7-2 with TRBJ2-2; D is possibly TRBD1 (6 bases). With 1 base removed from V and 5 bases from J, the gap between germline ends came to 11 bases. Germline-derived CDR1 and CDR2 are SGHTA and FQGNSA. There are 15 residues in the CDR3. The CDR3 spells CASSLETGRTGELFF. The DNA for the CDR3 is TGTGCCAGCAGCTTAGAGACAGGCCGAACCGGGGAGCTGTTTTTT. Looking up the rest from reference TRBV7-2 and TRBJ2-2 gives the full variable domain: GAGVSQSPSNKVTEKGKDVELRCDPISGHTALYWYRQSLGQGLEFLIYFQGNSAPDKSGLPSDRFSAERTGGSVSTLTIQRTQQEDSAVYLCASSLETGRTGELFFGEGSRLTVL.

The chain has TRBV6-5 and TRBJ1-3, with D possibly matching TRBD1 (6 bases). CDR1 is MNHEY and CDR2 is SVGAGI in the germline V gene. V was clipped by 0 bases and J by 2 bases, with 11 bases between them. This CDR3 has 16 amino acids. The CDR3 sequence: CASSYSTGGPGNTIYF. Here the CDR3 DNA reads TGTGCCAGCAGTTACTCGACGGGGGGCCCTGGAAACACCATATATTTT.